This T cell receptor beta chain was found in a study of cytomegalovirus exposure and HLA in healthy donors. Germline assignment: CDR1 SQVTM and CDR2 ANQGSEA. Trimming removed 7 bases at V and 1 base at J, with 22 bases between. The CDR3 covers 16 residues. It was with 60 Vbeta and 13 Jbeta primers that the PCR ran. Clones were sequenced by immunoSEQ multiplex PCR, and TCRdb holds only the in-frame ones, with some missing. The sample has 150,000 to 200,000 clones; 75% to 90% are singletons. V is TRBV29-1 and J is TRBJ1-2; D is unclear. Sequenced material: PBMCs. The receptor's source is a man aged 45-65 years in good health and CMV-seropositive. CDR3 in amino acids: CSASHNPGMFNYGYTF. The CDR3 bases are TGCAGCGCCTCACACAACCCCGGGATGTTTAACTATGGCTACACCTTC.